Listed below are T cell receptor beta chains from one sample, sequenced in a study of blood T cell repertoires in COVID-19. Profiling relied on immunoSEQ multiplex PCR, and the TCRdb table lists in-frame clones only, not all of them. This table has 150,000 to 200,000 clones, about four fifths appearing once. Material: peripheral blood. The receptors stem from a man in his 70s with active or convalescent COVID-19. CDR3s include the opening cysteine and the closing phenylalanine or tryptophan. The size field is filled for only some rows; it gives once, few, many or a size class.

>TRBJ1-2|.|TRBV18
CASSPGQGVYINYGYTF
>TRBJ2-3|once|TRBV9
CASSQQSGLSTDTQYF
>TRBJ2-2|.|TRBV28
CAGKLDSRNTGELFF
>TRBJ1-1|.|TRBV20-1
CSASVGNTEAFF
>TRBJ2-5|.|TRBV9
CASSSPRRDRGQETQYF
>TRBJ1-4|few|TRBV18
CASSLDRSNEKLFF
>TRBJ2-5|.|TRBV7-7
CASSRTAGLAGWETQYF
>TRBJ2-7|.|TRBV30
CAWAVLGGRPYEQYF
>TRBJ2-7|.|TRBV20-1
CSASGTVHTYEQYF
>TRBJ2-5|.|TRBV27
CASSSFMGALETQYF
>TRBJ1-2|.|TRBV7-2
CASSPLTANYGYTF
>TRBJ2-7|once|TRBV6-5
CASRWSGESSYEQYF
>TRBJ1-5|.|TRBV6-5
CASSYGGSNQPQHF
>TRBJ1-4|.|TRBV27
CASSRGSTNEKLFF
>TRBJ2-7|.|TRBV5-1
CASSPQPGNYEQYF
>TRBJ1-4|.|TRBV25-1
CASSDLGTGQKEKLFF